Listed below are T cell receptor beta chains from one sample, sequenced in a study of CD8 T cells in ankylosing spondylitis. TCRdb processed the 5' RACE reads anew with MiXCR; each CDR3 protein has one entry. This table holds over 400,000 distinct CDR3 sequences, around 26% found once. The sequencing input was blood, either unsorted or a sorted T cell fraction (not recorded which). These receptors were collected from a male donor with ankylosing spondylitis. Each CDR3 is given with its conserved first and last residue. A D gene is named only where the DNA matches it firmly. Size is omitted from some rows. Given values are once, few, many or a class for expanded clones.

clone size	V gene	J gene	D gene	CDR3 length	CDR3 protein	CDR3 DNA
NA	TRBV27	TRBJ2-7	NA	15	CASSLSLISTNEQYF	TGTGCCAGCAGTTTATCCCTAATTAGTACGAACGAGCAGTACTTC
NA	TRBV7-6	TRBJ1-6	TRBD1	14	CASSQTGVNSPLHF	TGTGCCAGCAGCCAAACAGGGGTGAATTCACCCCTCCACTTT
NA	TRBV12-3/TRBV12-4	TRBJ1-5	TRBD1	15	CASSAGTGGNQPQHF	TGTGCCAGCAGCGCCGGGACAGGGGGCAATCAGCCCCAGCATTTT
NA	TRBV20-1	TRBJ2-2	NA	16	CSARDAGTANTGELFF	TGCAGTGCTAGAGATGCCGGAACAGCGAACACCGGGGAGCTGTTTTTT
few	TRBV2	TRBJ2-3	TRBD2	19	CASILGRAVAGDGGDTQYF	TGTGCCAGCATCCTCGGCCGGGCGGTAGCGGGAGACGGGGGGGATACGCAGTATTTT
NA	TRBV7-9	TRBJ2-5	NA	16	CASSPPGGGYTETQYF	TGTGCCAGCAGCCCCCCCGGGGGAGGCTACACAGAGACCCAGTACTTC
few	TRBV7-2	TRBJ2-7	NA	14	CASSSGRGGVEQYF	TGTGCCAGCAGCTCGGGTCGGGGTGGGGTCGAGCAGTACTTC
NA	TRBV3-1	TRBJ2-2	NA	15	CASSPFPAEYGELFF	TGTGCCAGCAGCCCCTTCCCGGCGGAGTACGGGGAGCTGTTTTTT
NA	TRBV20-1	TRBJ2-7	NA	13	CSARSGFSYEQYF	TGCAGTGCTAGATCAGGGTTTTCCTACGAGCAGTACTTC
NA	TRBV29-1	TRBJ1-1	TRBD1	12	CSVEQGATEAFF	TGCAGCGTAGAACAGGGGGCGACTGAAGCTTTCTTT
NA	TRBV5-1	TRBJ1-2	NA	16	CASSLEAWQGLVGYTF	TGCGCCAGCAGCTTGGAAGCCTGGCAGGGTTTAGTTGGCTACACCTTC
NA	TRBV20-1	TRBJ1-2	TRBD1	14	CSARGQGGFYGYTF	TGCAGTGCTAGGGGACAGGGGGGATTCTATGGCTACACCTTC
many	TRBV12-3/TRBV12-4	TRBJ2-3	TRBD2	15	CASSSGLAGADTQYF	TGTGCCAGCAGTTCGGGACTAGCGGGAGCAGATACGCAGTATTTT
NA	TRBV20-1	TRBJ1-2	NA	17	CSARTYKGTRGVDGYTF	TGCAGTGCTAGAACTTACAAAGGGACAAGAGGTGTTGATGGCTACACCTTC
few	TRBV2	TRBJ1-5	NA	14	CASSDRQSNQPQHF	TGTGCCAGCAGTGATAGACAGAGCAATCAGCCCCAGCATTTT
NA	TRBV6-1	TRBJ1-2	NA	15	CASKYAGQGDYGYTF	TGTGCCAGCAAGTACGCGGGACAAGGGGACTATGGCTACACCTTC